These 12 T cell receptor beta chains came from one sample sequenced in a study of cytomegalovirus exposure and HLA in healthy donors. This PCR relied on a set of 60 Vbeta primers and 13 Jbeta primers. Measured with immunoSEQ multiplex PCR; TCRdb has only the in-frame clones, and not every one. The sample has around 190,000 clones; more than 65% are singletons. The material sequenced was PBMCs. The receptors come from a girl aged 2-10 years in good health and CMV-seropositive.

The chain carries TRBV7-3 and TRBJ2-1; 9 bases are a match to TRBD2. The CDR3 runs to 17 residues. With V trimmed by 5 bases and J by 3 bases, 11 bases remained unmatched. Germline CDR1 reads SGHTA; CDR2 reads FQGTGA. CDR3 DNA sequence: TGTGCCAGCAGCCCGCGTCCGAGCGGGGGGATCTACAATGAGCAGTTCTTC. Translation gives CASSPRPSGGIYNEQFF.

The CDR3 here is CASSYSRDRGDTQYF. As DNA, the CDR3 is TGTGCCAGCAGTTACTCCCGGGACAGGGGCGATACGCAGTATTTT. The V gene is TRBV6-6, the J gene TRBJ2-3; 10 nucleotides agree with TRBD1. Germline-derived CDR1 and CDR2 are MNHNY and SVGAGI (reference sequence). The CDR3 sequence is 15 residues long. The trim removed 0 bases at V and 6 bases at J, leaving 3 bases unmatched.

The V and J genes are TRBV4-1 and TRBJ2-7, with 12 bases identical to TRBD2. CDR3 length equals 15 residues. CDR1 is MGHRA, CDR2 YSYEKL, per germline. Germline trimming cut 1 base from V and 6 bases from J; bases unmatched to any gene: 4. The CDR3 nucleotides are TGCGCCAGCAGCCAAGGACTAGCGGGAGTTCGCGAGCAGTACTTC. It translates to CASSQGLAGVREQYF.

J is TRBJ1-2 and V is TRBV11-3; D remains ambiguous. In germline, CDR1 is SGHNT, CDR2 YENEEA. V shed 4 bases and J shed 4 bases, with 10 bases lying between them. The CDR3 length is 13 residues. In DNA, the CDR3 is TGTGCCAGCAGCTACCGACAATTCTATGGCTACACCTTC. Encoded protein: CASSYRQFYGYTF.

The chain has TRBV5-1 and TRBJ2-5; the match to TRBD2 covers 9 bases. The DNA end is a closer match to TRBJ2-7, so the J assignment may be wrong. Germline CDR1 reads SGHRS; CDR2 reads YFSETQ. The CDR3 sequence is 18 residues long. CDR3: CASSLGLAGSISSYEQYF. CDR3 in DNA: TGCGCCAGCAGCTTGGGGCTAGCGGGATCCATTAGCTCCTACGAGCAGTACTTC.

This CDR3 is CAWSNKLTTGDGYIQYF. The CDR3 DNA follows: TGTGCCTGGAGTAATAAACTCACGACAGGGGATGGATACATTCAGTACTTC. J is TRBJ2-4 and V is TRBV30; 8 nucleotides agree with TRBD1. The V gene end was trimmed by 2 bases and the J gene end by 8 bases; junction bases not matched to a gene: 17. Germline loops: CDR1 GTSNPN, CDR2 SVGIG (reference sequence). The CDR3 covers 17 residues.

The gene calls are TRBV5-1 and TRBJ2-3; D is perhaps TRBD2 (5 bases). CDR1 and CDR2 from the germline V gene are SGHRS and YFSETQ. CDR3 size: 16 residues. Trimming stripped 5 bases from V and 1 base from J, with 17 bases between. Here the CDR3 DNA reads TGCGCCAGCAGTCCCGAGGGCGTCAGAGGCACAGATACGCAGTATTTT. Translated: CASSPEGVRGTDTQYF.

The chain joins TRBV12-5 to TRBJ2-2; TRBD1 agrees at 9 bases. This CDR3 is 15 amino acids long. CDR1 LGHNT and CDR2 FRNRAP come from the germline V gene. V lost 7 bases and J lost 3; bases outside the gene matches: 6. CDR3 amino acids: CASVDRDRDTGELFF. CDR3 coding DNA: TGTGCTAGTGTAGACCGGGACAGGGACACCGGGGAGCTGTTTTTT.

This chain connects TRBV28 to TRBJ2-5, with D maybe TRBD2 (7 bases). The V end was cut by 2 bases, the J end by 3 bases, with 10 bases between. Looked up from germline, CDR1 is MDHEN and CDR2 is SYDVKM. The CDR3 is made up of 14 amino acids. CDR3 amino acids: CASSLGRGEETQYF. In DNA form, the CDR3 reads TGTGCCAGCAGTTTAGGGAGGGGGGAAGAGACCCAGTACTTC.

The chain links TRBV30 to TRBJ2-2; D possibly corresponds to TRBD1 (6 bases). V lost 4 bases, J lost 5 bases, and 14 bases lay in between. The germline CDR1 and CDR2 sequences are GTSNPN and SVGIG (reference sequence). This CDR3 contains 14 residues. The CDR3 nucleotides read TGTGCCTGGAAACAGGGTGGAGTAACCGGGGAGCTGTTTTTT. Translated: CAWKQGGVTGELFF.

The chain carries TRBV9 and TRBJ1-3; perhaps TRBD1 as D (6 bases). Deletions cut 1 base from V and 2 bases from J, with 10 bases between. Germline CDR1 SGDLS, CDR2 YYNGEE. The CDR3 spans 15 residues. CDR3 loop: CASSVTGLAGNTIYF. CDR3 in DNA: TGTGCCAGCAGCGTAACAGGGCTGGCTGGAAACACCATATATTTT.

CDR3 residues: CASSFDRDTHQPQHF. DNA of the CDR3: TGTGCCAGTAGTTTTGACAGGGATACTCATCAGCCCCAGCATTTT. This chain uses TRBV19 with TRBJ1-5, with 7 bases aligning to TRBD1. The germline V gene encodes CDR1 LNHDA and CDR2 SQIVND (reference sequence). The CDR3 covers 15 residues. V lost 5 bases, J lost 5 bases, and 9 bases stayed unmatched.